These T cell receptor beta chains were read from a single sample in a study of T cell responses to AZD1222 COVID-19 vaccine. Sequencing used immunoSEQ multiplex PCR; TCRdb keeps in-frame clones, though not all of them. The top ten hold 6.9% of the sample, which has 100,000 to 150,000 clones, 90% seen once. Sample: peripheral blood, taken on day 0 of AZD1222 vaccination. The source of these receptors is an adult in good health. The CDR3 runs from the conserved cysteine through the conserved F or W. The D gene is left open where the match is weak. Clone size is shown for a subset of rows, as once, few, many or a class of expanded clone.

D gene	J gene	clone size	V gene	CDR3 DNA	CDR3 protein
NA	TRBJ1-5	NA	TRBV28	TGTGCCAGCAGTGCTACATTGGGTCAGCCCCAGCATTTT	CASSATLGQPQHF
NA	TRBJ2-2	NA	TRBV19	TGTGCCAGTAGTGTTGCGAACACCGGGGAGCTGTTTTTT	CASSVANTGELFF
NA	TRBJ1-2	NA	TRBV7-2	TGTGCCAGCGCCCCGCCCGTAGCTAACTATGGCTACACCTTC	CASAPPVANYGYTF
NA	TRBJ1-2	NA	TRBV12-3/TRBV12-4	TGTGCCAGCAGTTTCCCAGGGAGTGGCTACACCTTC	CASSFPGSGYTF
TRBD2	TRBJ2-5	NA	TRBV6-2/TRBV6-3	TGTGCCAGCAGTTACCAGGGACTAGCGACGGAGACCCAGTACTTC	CASSYQGLATETQYF
NA	TRBJ1-5	NA	TRBV7-9	TGTGCCAGCAGCCGGGACGAGAGCAATCAGCCCCAGCATTTT	CASSRDESNQPQHF
TRBD1	TRBJ1-6	NA	TRBV5-6	TGTGCCAGCAGCTATGGGACAGGGGAAGGGAATTCACCCCTCCACTTT	CASSYGTGEGNSPLHF
NA	TRBJ1-4	NA	TRBV15	TGTGCCACCTTAACCGGGCAGGAGCCCGAAAAACTGTTTTTT	CATLTGQEPEKLFF
NA	TRBJ2-7	NA	TRBV5-1	TGCGCCAGCAGCATTTCGACGGGTACTACCTACGAGCAGTACTTC	CASSISTGTTYEQYF
TRBD1	TRBJ1-6	NA	TRBV5-4	TGTGCCAGCAGCTCTACAGGGGGTGGTTCACCCCTCCACTTT	CASSSTGGGSPLHF
NA	TRBJ2-5	once	TRBV5-1	TGCGCCAGCAGCTTACAGGAGACCCAGTACTTC	CASSLQETQYF
NA	TRBJ1-3	once	TRBV3-1/TRBV3-2	TGTGCCAGCAGCCAATGGGGGAGCTCTGGAAACACCATATATTTT	CASSQWGSSGNTIYF
TRBD2	TRBJ2-7	NA	TRBV18	TGTGCCAGCTCGGGTAGCGGGGGCTACGAGCAGTACTTC	CASSGSGGYEQYF
NA	TRBJ2-1	NA	TRBV19	TGTGCCAGTACCTCGACGGACTCCTACAATGAGCAGTTCTTC	CASTSTDSYNEQFF
NA	TRBJ1-5	NA	TRBV28	TGTGCCAGTCTCGATAGCAATCAGCCCCAGCATTTT	CASLDSNQPQHF
NA	TRBJ1-4	NA	TRBV28	TGTGCCAGCAGCTGGGCAACTAATGAAAAACTGTTTTTT	CASSWATNEKLFF
TRBD1	TRBJ2-7	NA	TRBV29-1	TGCAGCGTTAGGGACAGGGGGGACTACTACGAGCAGTACTTC	CSVRDRGDYYEQYF
TRBD2	TRBJ2-5	NA	TRBV27	TGTGCCAGCAGGACTAGCGGGGGGCAAGAGACCCAGTACTTC	CASRTSGGQETQYF
TRBD1	TRBJ2-2	NA	TRBV28	TGTGCCAGCAGTCCCGGACAGGACACCGGGGAGCTGTTTTTT	CASSPGQDTGELFF
TRBD1	TRBJ1-1	NA	TRBV5-4	TGTGCCAGCAGCCCTAGACTTAAGACAGGGAGAGGGACTGAAGCTTTCTTT	CASSPRLKTGRGTEAFF
NA	TRBJ2-2	few	TRBV5-6	TGTGCCAGCAGCTTGTGGGACGGAAACACCGGGGAGCTGTTTTTT	CASSLWDGNTGELFF
NA	TRBJ1-1	NA	TRBV4-3	TGCGCCAGCAGCCAAAGGAACACTGAAGCTTTCTTT	CASSQRNTEAFF
NA	TRBJ1-5	NA	TRBV6-5	TGTGCCACCTATAGTGCGGTTAGCAATCAGCCCCAGCATTTT	CATYSAVSNQPQHF
NA	TRBJ2-3	NA	TRBV12-3/TRBV12-4	TGTGCCAGCAGTTCGAGAGATACGCAGTATTTT	CASSSRDTQYF
NA	TRBJ1-2	NA	TRBV12-3/TRBV12-4	TGTGCCAGCAGTTTACGTTCAGGATATGGCTACACCTTC	CASSLRSGYGYTF
NA	TRBJ1-4	NA	TRBV30	TGTGCCTGGGGGGGGGCGAATGAAAAACTGTTTTTT	CAWGGANEKLFF
NA	TRBJ2-3	NA	TRBV6-4	TGTGCCAGCAGTGACTCTCTACTCCCCGGAGCGCAGTATTTT	CASSDSLLPGAQYF
NA	TRBJ2-7	NA	TRBV5-1	TGCGCCAGCAGCCCTCAGGGATCCCTCTACGAGCAGTACTTC	CASSPQGSLYEQYF
NA	TRBJ1-6	NA	TRBV7-8	TGTGCCAGCAGCTCAAGGACGGTGACGGATTCACCCCTCCACTTT	CASSSRTVTDSPLHF
NA	TRBJ2-7	NA	TRBV5-6	TGTGCCAGCAGCCGCAGTAACGAGCAGTACTTC	CASSRSNEQYF
TRBD1	TRBJ1-1	NA	TRBV6-2/TRBV6-3	TGTGCCAGCAGCCCACGGACAGGGCGCACTGAAGCTTTCTTT	CASSPRTGRTEAFF
NA	TRBJ1-2	NA	TRBV5-6	TGTGCCAGCAGCTTGGATCCGGGGGCCTATGGCTACACCTTC	CASSLDPGAYGYTF
NA	TRBJ1-4	NA	TRBV7-2	TGTGCCAGCAGCTTTTTGAGACAGGAAAAACTGTTTTTT	CASSFLRQEKLFF
NA	TRBJ1-3	NA	TRBV10-2	TGCGCCAGCCGATTTGACGGCGACTCTGGAAACACCATATATTTT	CASRFDGDSGNTIYF
NA	TRBJ2-3	NA	TRBV24-1	TGTGCCACCAGTGGAAGAAAAGATACGCAGTATTTT	CATSGRKDTQYF
NA	TRBJ2-6	NA	TRBV10-3	TGTGCCATCAGTGATTTGGCCAACGTCCTGACTTTC	CAISDLANVLTF
TRBD2	TRBJ2-2	NA	TRBV9	TGTGCCAGCCAAGCGGGGGGCGGGGAGCTGTTTTTT	CASQAGGGELFF
NA	TRBJ1-1	NA	TRBV13	TGTGCCAGCGCCCAGTTGGGAGAAGCTTTCTTT	CASAQLGEAFF
NA	TRBJ1-3	once	TRBV28	TGTGCCAGCAGTGGGCCAGTGGGAAACACCATATATTTT	CASSGPVGNTIYF
NA	TRBJ2-7	NA	TRBV5-4	TGTGCCAGCAGCTTCGGAACGAGCGGGTCGGGCTACGAGCAGTACTTC	CASSFGTSGSGYEQYF
NA	TRBJ1-1	NA	TRBV14	TGTGCCAGCAGCCAATCCCGGGCAACGCCTGCAGCTTTCTTT	CASSQSRATPAAFF
NA	TRBJ2-7	NA	TRBV4-1	TGCGCCAGCAGCCTTAGTGGTGCCCACGAGCAGTACTTC	CASSLSGAHEQYF
TRBD2	TRBJ2-7	NA	TRBV7-2	TGTGCCAGCAGCTTAGTAGGGACTAGCGGGGGGGCGTTCTCCTACGAGCAGTACTTC	CASSLVGTSGGAFSYEQYF